This T cell receptor (beta chain) was captured by sequencing in a study of regulatory dendritic cells for organ transplantation. Study results and caveats: Memory CD8+ clonal expansion seemed more limited with regulatory than mature dendritic cells. Naive T cells showed high diversity, memory cells less, memory CD8+ least. Resting memory CD8+ T cells held the most alloreactive clonotypes.

Trimming stripped 2 bases from V and 2 bases from J, with 7 bases between. Germline CDR1 is MNHEY and CDR2 is SMNVEV (reference sequence). CDR3 length: 14 residues. CD4+ or CD8+ T cells were sorted as naive CD45RA+ or memory CD45RO+. Some clones are missing from TCRdb's copy, which holds only in-frame ones; the method was immunoSEQ multiplex PCR. The sample lists approximately 35,000 clones; 70% to 90% were seen once. This clone was observed a handful of times. The antigen remains unidentified. The sequenced sample consisted of naive CD4+ T cells from blood. The subset denotes: CD45RA+ naive T cells. V is TRBV27 and J is TRBJ1-3, with D possibly matching TRBD1 (5 bases). The sequence was collected from a human donor in good health. CDR3 sequence reads: CASSLGTTGNTIYF. In DNA form, the CDR3 reads TGTGCCAGCAGTTTAGGGACGACTGGAAACACCATATATTTT.